This section outlines one T cell receptor (beta chain) sequence together with its context. Its antigen is not known. From germline, CDR1 is SGHVS and CDR2 FNYEAQ. V shed 1 base and J shed 6 bases, with 7 bases lying between them. CDR3 length equals 13 residues. The data belong to a study of cytomegalovirus exposure and HLA in healthy donors. At the level of the study: The approximately 110 validation repertoires and the approximately 700 first-cohort repertoires shared a platform, a later analysis reported. Notes on the study in general: Later, an analysis found that TCR clusters from the first cohort tended to co-occur in the 90 to 150 validation repertoires.

The method was immunoSEQ multiplex PCR; TCRdb's version includes in-frame clones alone and lacks a portion of them. This sample has approximately 150,000 clones, with approximately 87% found just once. The V call is TRBV7-6, the J call TRBJ1-5, with unresolved D. The material sequenced was PBMCs. This receptor was identified in a woman in her thirties in good health and CMV-seronegative. The CDR3 nucleotides are TGTGCCAGCAGCTTAGATTCTTCTCAGCCCCAGCATTTT. Protein sequence: CASSLDSSQPQHF.